The 6 T cell receptor beta chains below all came from one sample that was sequenced in a study. Treg sorting used a CD4+CD25+CD127-/low gate. TCRdb itself ran the 5' RACE reads through MiXCR, one entry per CDR3 protein. The data hold about 10,000 distinct CDR3 sequences, with about 14% observed a single time. Sample: Tregs sorted from blood. These receptors all stem from a female donor with breast cancer.

The V gene is TRBV7-2, the J gene TRBJ2-3; 11 bases line up with TRBD2. The CDR3 is made up of 17 amino acids. Germline V gene sequence: CDR1 SGHTA, CDR2 FQGNSA. V lost 5 bases, J lost 6 bases, and 13 bases stayed unmatched. This CDR3 is CASSQPGLAVRRDTQYF. DNA of the CDR3: TGTGCCAGCAGCCAGCCGGGACTAGCGGTCCGGCGGGATACGCAGTATTTT.

This rearrangement joins TRBV14 to TRBJ2-3, with D tentatively TRBD2 (5 bases). V was pared by 4 bases and J by 4 bases, with 21 bases between. This CDR3 is built from 17 residues. Germline V lookup: CDR1 SGHDN, CDR2 FVKESK. The CDR3 sequence: CASSLWERTRLADTQYF. Here the CDR3 DNA reads TGTGCCAGCAGCCTCTGGGAGCGGACCCGTCTCGCAGATACGCAGTATTTT.

The gene calls are TRBV20-1 and TRBJ2-1, with unresolved D. The germline CDR1 and CDR2 sequences are DFQATT and SNEGSKA (reference sequence). The V and J ends lost 3 bases and 2 bases respectively, with 11 bases between them. The CDR3 runs 14 residues. The CDR3 protein is CSASGGVPYNEQFF. The CDR3 nucleotides are TGCAGTGCTAGCGGTGGCGTCCCCTACAATGAGCAGTTCTTC.

There are many counts of this clonotype. The chain employs TRBV3-1 and TRBJ1-1; tentative D call: TRBD1 (5 bases). The CDR3 has 14 amino acids. Trimming took off 6 bases at V and 3 bases at J, with 14 bases between the two ends. CDR1 is LGHDT, CDR2 YNNKEL, per germline (reference sequence). This CDR3 reads CASRLGGTDTEAFF. The CDR3 nucleotides read TGTGCCAGCAGACTCGGAGGGACGGACACTGAAGCTTTCTTT.

This clonotype was counted ten times or more. Likely a read error: the CDR3 ends without its conserved phenylalanine or tryptophan. CDR3 in DNA: TGTGCCAGCAGCTTAAGTCGACAGGACTACAATGAGCAGTTCTAC. Its translation: CASSLSRQDYNEQFY. The V gene is TRBV7-3, the J gene TRBJ2-1, with D possibly TRBD1 on 6 matching bases. The CDR3 length is 15 residues. Trimming stripped 1 base from V and 3 bases from J, with 10 bases between. Germline V gives CDR1 SGHTA, CDR2 FQGTGA.

By frequency in the sample, this clonotype is medium-sized. The gene calls are TRBV6-6 and TRBJ2-2, with 7 bases identical to TRBD1. The CDR3 is made up of 17 amino acids. The V and J ends lost 2 bases and 5 bases, in that order; junction bases with no gene match: 11. Germline values: CDR1 MNHNY, CDR2 SVGAGI (reference sequence). CDR3 region: CASSYATSGGRTGELFF. CDR3 sequence (DNA): TGTGCCAGCAGTTACGCTACCTCAGGGGGTAGGACCGGGGAGCTGTTTTTT.